This TCR beta chain was found in a study of CXCR3-negative and CXCR3-positive naive CD8 T cells. Germline CDR1 is SQVTM and CDR2 is ANQGSEA. There are 16 residues in the CDR3. The authors made the TRB cDNA libraries by 5' RACE using UMI labels. TCRdb processed the 5' RACE reads again and assigns one entry to each CDR3 protein, with no DNA. This listing includes approximately 88,000 distinct CDR3 sequences. Details on this clonotype: Its specificity is not known.

Study-wide points: Memory CD8+ cells had much lower diversity, and both naive subsets had comparably high diversity. Higher TRB CDR3 hydrophobicity marked CXCR3-positive naive cells relative to CXCR3-negative naive cells.

V is TRBV29-1 and J is TRBJ2-1; checking the TCRdb D call of TRBD2 is not possible without DNA. Source material: naive CXCR3+ CD8+ T cells from blood. Subset denoted: CD45RO-CCR7+CD27+CD95- naive CD8+ T cells expressing CXCR3 (TNR3+). The TCR comes from a human donor in good health. Some clones in this sample may be carry-over from other donors' samples. The CDR3 spells CSVDGRSPLLYNEQFF.